Below, one T cell receptor (beta chain) is given with its context. What it binds is not known. This entry comes from a study of PD-1 blockade in classical Hodgkin lymphoma. The study's findings and limits: Newly diagnosed patients reportedly trailed healthy donors in baseline TCR diversity. TCR diversity in CD4+, not CD8+, cells rose significantly by C4D1. The causes of the repertoire differences, possibly disease activity or prior therapy, remain undefined.

Clones were read by immunoSEQ multiplex PCR, and TCRdb kept only the in-frame ones, dropping some. This sample yields some 90,000 clones, of which 83% are seen a single time; 17% belongs to the top ten. Time point meaning: cycle 4 day 1 (C4D1), after less than 7 weeks of nivolumab. Every patient relapsed after autologous stem cell transplantation, and brentuximab vedotin exposure varied. This clonotype was obtained from a human donor with classical Hodgkin lymphoma. This sample comprised peripheral blood mononuclear cells (PBMCs), obtained before the fourth cycle of nivolumab.

CDR3 nucleotide sequence: TGTGCCATCAGGGATTTCACTGAAGCTTTCTTT. Protein product: CAIRDFTEAFF. The J gene is TRBJ1-1, the V gene TRBV10-3; D ambiguous. The CDR3 loop spans 11 amino acids. Germline-derived CDR1 and CDR2 are ENHRY and SYGVKD. V was clipped by 6 bases and J by 4 bases, with 6 bases between them.